These 3 T cell receptor beta chains came from one sample sequenced in a study of shared T cell receptors in the human thymus. Produced via immunoSEQ multiplex PCR; TCRdb's table is partial and in-frame only. The sample lists about 660,000 clones, around nine tenths occurring once. Separately, the same data were catalogued under a study of human thymus T cells.

The sequenced material came from thymocytes. Receptors originate from a boy under two years old with a congenital heart defect.

The genes are TRBV27 and TRBJ2-1, with D possibly TRBD2 on 6 matching bases. This CDR3 region has 13 residues. V was clipped by 3 bases and J by 6 bases, with 9 bases between them. Germline V gene data show CDR1 as MNHEY and CDR2 as SMNVEV (reference sequence). DNA of the CDR3: TGTGCCAGCAGTTTCGGGGGACTCAATGAGCAGTTCTTC. Amino acid sequence: CASSFGGLNEQFF.

The rearrangement joins TRBV18 to TRBJ1-1; 8 positions match TRBD1. The CDR3 loop spans 13 amino acids. Per the germline V gene, CDR1 is KGHSH and CDR2 is LQKENI. V was pared by 8 bases and J by 3 bases, with 5 bases of the junction left unmatched. The CDR3 DNA follows: TGTGCCAGCCATCGGACAGGGCACACTGAAGCTTTCTTT. Translation: CASHRTGHTEAFF.

In its sample, this clone was seen a few times. V usage is TRBV14 and J usage is TRBJ1-1, with TRBD1 as a possible D gene (5 bases). The CDR3 extends over 14 amino acids. The V and J ends lost 0 bases and 3 bases respectively, with 8 bases between them. Germline CDR1 SGHDN, CDR2 FVKESK. The CDR3 region has the DNA TGTGCCAGCAGCCAAGACAGGGTGGACACTGAAGCTTTCTTT. Its protein is CASSQDRVDTEAFF.